The T cell receptor (beta chain) described here comes from a study of response to subunit inactivated influenza vaccine (dated by TCRdb to the late 2010s). About the investigation overall: Deep quantitative profiling of the T cell receptor repertoire was used in the study to follow responses to a trivalent subunit inactivated influenza vaccine.

Library prep was done by RT-PCR. TCRdb names Illumina HiSeq 2500 as the instrument used. The raw public reads went through TCRdb reprocessing: fastp at Q25, MiXCR clone calling, in-frame beta chains kept. Rows merge per CDR3 protein into single entries with the most common DNA and genes. Across this sample there are about 700,000 distinct CDR3 sequences, with around 15% seen only once. Around 7.6% of the sample is held by the ten biggest clonotypes. Results the study describes overall, beyond this receptor: The authors suggested that each seasonal influenza vaccination may recruit only a limited number of new T cells.

Comments on this clonotype: Its antigen remains undetermined. No much larger clone exists at a distance of one base, and base qualities are not known.

The CDR3 runs 13 amino acids, cysteine and phenylalanine included. The sequence is cut down to CDR3 DNA, 39 bases in frame from base 1. CDR1 is given as MDHEN and CDR2 as SYDVKM, both from the germline V gene. V ends up 3 bases short and J 4 bases short, with an unmatched junction base count of 3. Sequences were derived from PBMCs from blood, sampled approximately 15 days before vaccination. This sequence uses TRBV28 and TRBJ2-7, and 7 junction bases match TRBD2. The sequence was collected from a man aged 50-60 years who received an inactivated influenza vaccine. Donor details come from another sample of the same person, matched by shared clones. The CDR3 reads as follows: CASSFAGVYEQYF. The DNA reads as follows: TGTGCCAGCAGTTTTGCGGGGGTTTACGAGCAGTACTTC.